One and the same sample provided the 10 T cell receptor beta chains below, sequenced in a study of tumor-infiltrating lymphocytes in primary liver carcinoma. Making TCR beta cDNA involved approximately 520 ng total RNA and a constant-region primer. Three nested multiplex PCR rounds, a slightly modified ARM-PCR, produced the libraries for TCR beta. The opening two PCR rounds, roughly 11 cycles each, paired TRBV1-TRBV30 forward primers with a C-beta reverse primer. TCRdb passed the multiplex PCR reads through MiXCR, listing each CDR3 protein once. The profile shows hundreds of thousands of distinct CDR3 sequences, around three fifths of them singletons. The authors took blood RNA from unsorted whole blood and also extracted germline DNA. The specimen sequenced was peripheral blood. These TCRs come from a middle-aged man with primary liver carcinoma and hepatitis B virus infection.

Worth noting for this clonotype: One junction end disagrees with the germline gene, perhaps due to a read error. The chain joins TRBV4-1 to TRBJ1-1; weak D call: TRBD1 (6 bases). Germline assignment: CDR1 MGHRA and CDR2 YSYEKL. The CDR3 consists of 16 residues. In DNA form, the CDR3 reads TGCGCCAGCAGCCAAACATCTAGACTTGGGGGCACTGAAGCTTTCTTC. Translation gives CASSQTSRLGGTEAFF.

V is TRBV6-5 and J is TRBJ2-1, with D unresolved. Germline V gene lookup returns CDR1 MNHEY and CDR2 SVGAGI. Trimming took 6 bases from V and 7 from J, leaving 10 bases between them. The length of the CDR3 is 12 residues. The DNA for the CDR3 is TGTGCCAGCAGACAGTGGGCGAATGAGCAGTTCTTC. Its translation is CASRQWANEQFF.

Only a few counts were recorded for this clonotype. The genes are TRBV6-1 and TRBJ1-6; D unresolved. Trimming pared 6 bases from V and 0 bases from J, leaving 12 bases between. The germline gives CDR1 MNHNS, CDR2 SASEGT. The CDR3 runs to 16 residues. In DNA form, the CDR3 reads TGTGCCAGCAGACCTCAGCAAAGCTCCTATAATTCACCCCTCCACTTT. Translation gives CASRPQQSSYNSPLHF.

On this clonotype itself: A much larger clonotype is one base distant, so this may be a read error. As the CDR3 is not closed by the conserved phenylalanine or tryptophan, this likely results from a read error. The V call is TRBV6-5, the J call TRBJ2-5, with TRBD1 identical over 8 bases. V dropped 2 bases and J dropped 4; count of bases not matched to a gene: 9. Germline CDR1 is MNHEY and CDR2 is SVGAGI. The length of the CDR3 is 16 residues. The CDR3 loop is CASSYGGQAKGETQYI. The CDR3 DNA reads as TGTGCCAGCAGTTACGGGGGACAGGCCAAAGGAGAGACCCAGTACATC.

This clonotype was found a few times. An end of the junction does not agree with germline; a read error may underlie this. The chain has TRBV11-3 and TRBJ2-1; the D call may be TRBD1 or TRBD2 (5 bases each). Germline V gene data show CDR1 as SGHNT and CDR2 as YENEEA. The CDR3 contains 14 residues. The CDR3, as DNA: TGTGCCAGCAGCTCCGGGACGGCCTACGATGAGCAGCTCTTC. Translated: CASSSGTAYDEQLF. Looking up the rest from reference TRBV11-3 and TRBJ2-1 gives the full variable domain: EAGVVQSPRYKIIEKKQPVAFWCNPISGHNTLYWYLQNLGQGPELLIRYENEEAVDDSQLPKDRFSAERLKGVDSTLKIQPAELGDSAVYLCASSSGTAYDEQLFGPGTRLTVL.

This clonotype was recorded only once. V usage is TRBV10-3 and J usage is TRBJ2-7; 10 bases align to TRBD2. The germline V gene has CDR1 ENHRY and CDR2 SYGVKD. The CDR3 covers 14 residues. V was pared by 6 bases and J by 9 bases, with 11 bases of the junction left unmatched. CDR3 DNA: TGTGCCATCAGCCTAGCGGGAGTCGAGCTCGTGCAGTACTTC. Translating gives CAISLAGVELVQYF.

As for this clonotype: A junction boundary mismatches the germline segment, possibly from a read error. The rearrangement links TRBV19 to TRBJ1-5, with 7 bases fitting TRBD1. This CDR3 is 15 amino acids long. CDR1 and CDR2 from the germline V gene are LNHDA and SQIVND (reference sequence). The CDR3 loop is CASSLRQGADQSQHF. CDR3 sequence (DNA): TGTGCCAGTAGTCTTAGACAGGGCGCGGATCAGTCCCAGCATTTT.

The J gene is TRBJ2-3, the V gene TRBV15; TRBD1 matches 7 bases. CDR3 length equals 14 residues. V gave up 4 bases and J gave up 1 base; unmatched junction bases: 2. Germline V gene lookup returns CDR1 LNHNV and CDR2 YYDKDF (reference sequence). CDR3 in amino acids: CATSNGQGTDTQYF. The CDR3 DNA is TGTGCCACCAGCAACGGACAGGGCACAGATACGCAGTATTTT. The entire variable domain, with the rest obtained from reference TRBV15 and TRBJ2-3, is as follows: DAMVIQNPRYQVTQFGKPVTLSCSQTLNHNVMYWYQQKSSQAPKLLFHYYDKDFNNEADTPDNFQSRRPNTSFCFLDIRSPGLGDTAMYLCATSNGQGTDTQYFGPGTRLTVL.

Regarding this clonotype: Being one base from a much bigger clone, this may be a read error. This chain uses TRBV4-1 with TRBJ2-1; D ambiguous. The CDR3 consists of 14 residues. Germline V lookup: CDR1 MGHRA, CDR2 YSYEKL. CDR3 DNA sequence: TGCGCCAGCAACCAAGAGATAAGCGACAATGAGCAGTTCTTC. This codes for CASNQEISDNEQFF.

On this clonotype: Relative to the germline gene, one junction end is altered; a read error may explain this. The chain has TRBV11-3 and TRBJ1-5, with 9 nucleotides matching TRBD1. CDR3 length: 15 residues. CDR1 and CDR2 (germline): SGHNT, YENEEA. CDR3 region: CASSRGQGANQLQHF. The CDR3 coding sequence is TGTGCCAGCAGCCGGGGACAGGGCGCCAATCAGCTCCAGCATTTT.